The entry that follows covers one TCR beta chain sequence. Relative to the germline gene, one junction end is altered; a read error may explain this. The sample is drawn from a study of blood T cell repertoires in COVID-19. Overall study: Donors in Cohort 3 who had recovered were those with two negative PCRs, healthcare professional clearance, or resolution of their symptoms. T cells, B-cell-depleted T cells, or PBMCs supplied cDNA or gDNA.

Germline V gene sequence: CDR1 DFQATT, CDR2 SNEGSKA (reference sequence). This CDR3 contains 11 residues. In the authors' workflow: Estimation of nucleated cell counts relied on the amplification of reference gene primers. The method was immunoSEQ multiplex PCR; TCRdb's version includes in-frame clones alone and lacks a portion of them. That table supplies the V and J calls and clone size; D and trimming were determined from the DNA. The sample holds over 150,000 clones; around three quarters are singletons and the top ten take around 17%. This chain uses TRBV20-1 with TRBJ2-5; D is undetermined. The source material was PBMCs or T cells enriched from blood (not recorded which). The origin of this receptor is a woman between 65 and 79 years old in a cohort exposed to, infected with or recovered from COVID-19 (not recorded which). Here the CDR3 reads CSARQVETQYF. The CDR3 DNA is TGCAGTGCTAGGCAAGTGGAGACCCAATACTTC.